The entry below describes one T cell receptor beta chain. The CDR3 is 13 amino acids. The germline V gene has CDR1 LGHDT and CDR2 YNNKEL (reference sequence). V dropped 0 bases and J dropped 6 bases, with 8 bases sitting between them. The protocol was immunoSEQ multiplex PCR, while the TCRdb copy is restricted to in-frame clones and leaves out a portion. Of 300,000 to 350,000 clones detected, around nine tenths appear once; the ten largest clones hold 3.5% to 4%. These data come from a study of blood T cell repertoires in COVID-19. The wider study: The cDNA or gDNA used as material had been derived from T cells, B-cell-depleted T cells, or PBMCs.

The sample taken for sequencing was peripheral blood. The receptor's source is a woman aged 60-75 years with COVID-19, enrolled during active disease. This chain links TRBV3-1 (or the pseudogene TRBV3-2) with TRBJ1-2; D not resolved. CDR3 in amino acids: CASSQDVGNGYTF. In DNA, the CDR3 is TGTGCCAGCAGCCAAGATGTCGGTAATGGCTACACCTTC.